This TCR beta chain was sequenced for a study of T cells after yellow fever vaccination. MiXCR, run by TCRdb on the 5' RACE reads, gives a single entry per CDR3 protein. The sample comprises 310,000 or so distinct CDR3 sequences, approximately 7% of which are singletons, and roughly 19% rests with the top ten. V was clipped by 1 base and J by 1 base; unmatched bases: 4. CDR3 size: 16 residues. The V gene's germline CDR1 is SGHTA and CDR2 FQGNSA. The V gene is TRBV7-2, the J gene TRBJ2-5; TRBD2 agrees at 9 bases. The TCR sequence derives from a young man who received the YFV17D yellow fever vaccine. The sample in question was PBMCs, obtained roughly 46 days after the first yellow fever vaccination. The CDR3 protein is CASSLEGSGGQETQYF. CDR3 bases: TGTGCCAGCAGCTTAGAGGGTAGCGGGGGCCAAGAGACCCAGTACTTC. Together with reference TRBV7-2 and TRBJ2-5, the CDR3 gives the full variable domain: GAGVSQSPSNKVTEKGKDVELRCDPISGHTALYWYRQSLGQGLEFLIYFQGNSAPDKSGLPSDRFSAERTGGSVSTLTIQRTQQEDSAVYLCASSLEGSGGQETQYFGPGTRLLVL.